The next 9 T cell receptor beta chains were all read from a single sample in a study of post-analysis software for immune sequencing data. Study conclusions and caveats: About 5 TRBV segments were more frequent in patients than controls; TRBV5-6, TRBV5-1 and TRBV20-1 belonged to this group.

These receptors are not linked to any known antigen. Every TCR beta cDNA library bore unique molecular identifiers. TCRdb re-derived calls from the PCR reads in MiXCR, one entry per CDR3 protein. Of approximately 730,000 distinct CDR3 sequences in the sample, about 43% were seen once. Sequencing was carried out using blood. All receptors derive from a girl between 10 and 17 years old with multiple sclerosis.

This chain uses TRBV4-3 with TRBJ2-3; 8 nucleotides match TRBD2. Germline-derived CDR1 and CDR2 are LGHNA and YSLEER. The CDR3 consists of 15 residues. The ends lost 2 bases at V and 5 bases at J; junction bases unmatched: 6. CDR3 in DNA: TGCGCCAGCAGCCAAACGGCGGGAGGCGAAGATACGCAGTATTTT. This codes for CASSQTAGGEDTQYF.

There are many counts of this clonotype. In DNA, the CDR3 is TGCAGTGCTGAACTTGGGACAGGGGCGGGTGAGCAGTACTTC. Translation: CSAELGTGAGEQYF. The V and J genes are TRBV20-1 and TRBJ2-7; TRBD1 agrees at 10 bases. Germline CDR1 and CDR2: DFQATT and SNEGSKA (reference sequence). With 5 bases clipped from V and 7 bases from J, the junction kept 11 bases outside the gene matches. The CDR3 extends over 14 amino acids.

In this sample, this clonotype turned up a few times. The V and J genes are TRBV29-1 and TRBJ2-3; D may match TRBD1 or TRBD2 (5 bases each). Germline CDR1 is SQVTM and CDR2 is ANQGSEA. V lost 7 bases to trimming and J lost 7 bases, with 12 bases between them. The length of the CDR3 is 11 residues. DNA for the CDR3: TGCAGCGGGTACTGGGGGTATACGCAGTATTTT. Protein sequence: CSGYWGYTQYF.

The CDR3: CASSEARDRGDYTF. In DNA form, the CDR3 reads TGTGCCAGCAGTGAAGCGCGGGACAGGGGTGACTACACCTTC. V gene TRBV6-1 combines with J gene TRBJ1-2; 10 positions agree with TRBD1. The CDR3 runs 14 residues. Germline-derived CDR1 and CDR2 are MNHNS and SASEGT. After removal of 0 bases from V and 10 bases from J, the junction contained 5 bases not matched to a gene.

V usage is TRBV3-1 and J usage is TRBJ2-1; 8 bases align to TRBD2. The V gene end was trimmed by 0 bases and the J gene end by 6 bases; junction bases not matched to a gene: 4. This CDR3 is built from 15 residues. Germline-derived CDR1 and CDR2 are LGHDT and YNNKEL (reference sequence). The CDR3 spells CASSQDMSGGNEQFF. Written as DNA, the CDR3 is TGTGCCAGCAGCCAAGACATGAGCGGGGGCAATGAGCAGTTCTTC.

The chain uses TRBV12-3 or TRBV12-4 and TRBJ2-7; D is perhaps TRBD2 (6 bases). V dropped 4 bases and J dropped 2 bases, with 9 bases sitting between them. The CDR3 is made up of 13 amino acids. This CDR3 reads CASSSGSAYEQYF. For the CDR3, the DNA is TGTGCCAGCAGTTCCGGGAGCGCCTACGAGCAGTACTTC.

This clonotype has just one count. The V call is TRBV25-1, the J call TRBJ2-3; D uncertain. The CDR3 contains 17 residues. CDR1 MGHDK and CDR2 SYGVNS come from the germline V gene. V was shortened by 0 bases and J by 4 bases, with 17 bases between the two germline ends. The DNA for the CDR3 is TGTGCCAGCAGTGAATACCCTCAGCTAGGGAAGGCAGATACGCAGTATTTT. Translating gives CASSEYPQLGKADTQYF.

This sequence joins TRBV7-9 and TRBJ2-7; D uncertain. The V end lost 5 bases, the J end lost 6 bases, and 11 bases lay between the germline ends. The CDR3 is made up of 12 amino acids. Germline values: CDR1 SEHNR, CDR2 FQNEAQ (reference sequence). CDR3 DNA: TGTGCCAGCAGCCTAACCGACTCCGAGCAGTACTTC. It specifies CASSLTDSEQYF.

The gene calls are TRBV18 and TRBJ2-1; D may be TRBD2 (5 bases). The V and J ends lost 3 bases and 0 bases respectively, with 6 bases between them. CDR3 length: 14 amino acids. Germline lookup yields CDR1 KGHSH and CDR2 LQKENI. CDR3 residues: CASSPEVSYNEQFF. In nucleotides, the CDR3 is TGTGCCAGCTCACCGGAGGTCTCCTACAATGAGCAGTTCTTC.